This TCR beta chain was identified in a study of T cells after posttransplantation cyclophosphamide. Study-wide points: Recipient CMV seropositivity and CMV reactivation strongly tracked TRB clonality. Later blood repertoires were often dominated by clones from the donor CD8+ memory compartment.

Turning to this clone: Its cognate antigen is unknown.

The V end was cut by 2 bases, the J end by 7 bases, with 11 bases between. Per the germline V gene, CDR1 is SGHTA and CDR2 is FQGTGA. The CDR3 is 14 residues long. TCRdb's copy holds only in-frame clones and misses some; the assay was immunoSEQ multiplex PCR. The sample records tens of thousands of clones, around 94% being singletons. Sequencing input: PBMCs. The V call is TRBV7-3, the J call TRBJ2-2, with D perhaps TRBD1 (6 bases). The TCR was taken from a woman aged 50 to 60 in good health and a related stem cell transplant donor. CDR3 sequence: CASSLEGVGGELFF. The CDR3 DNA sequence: TGTGCCAGCAGCTTAGAGGGGGTCGGCGGGGAGCTGTTTTTT. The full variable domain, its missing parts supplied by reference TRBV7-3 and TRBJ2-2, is GAGVSQTPSNKVTEKGKYVELRCDPISGHTALYWYRQSLGQGPEFLIYFQGTGAADDSGLPNDRFFAVRPEGSVSTLKIQRTERGDSAVYLCASSLEGVGGELFFGEGSRLTVL.